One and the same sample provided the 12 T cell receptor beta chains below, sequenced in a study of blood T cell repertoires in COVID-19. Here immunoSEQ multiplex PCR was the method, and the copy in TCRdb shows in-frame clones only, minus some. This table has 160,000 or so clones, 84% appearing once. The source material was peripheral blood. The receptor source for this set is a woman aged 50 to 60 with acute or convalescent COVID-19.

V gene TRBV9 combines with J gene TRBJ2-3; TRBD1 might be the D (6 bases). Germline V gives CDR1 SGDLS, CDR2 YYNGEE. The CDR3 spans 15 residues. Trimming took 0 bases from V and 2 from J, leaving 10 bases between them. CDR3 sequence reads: CASSVGVGHTDTQYF. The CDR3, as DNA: TGTGCCAGCAGCGTAGGCGTGGGACACACAGATACGCAGTATTTT.

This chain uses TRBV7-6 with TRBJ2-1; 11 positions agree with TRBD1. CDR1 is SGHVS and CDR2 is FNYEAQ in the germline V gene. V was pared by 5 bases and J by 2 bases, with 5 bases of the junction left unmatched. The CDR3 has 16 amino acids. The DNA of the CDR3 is TGTGCCAGCAGCCCCATGGGACAGGGGGCCTACAATGAGCAGTTCTTC. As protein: CASSPMGQGAYNEQFF.

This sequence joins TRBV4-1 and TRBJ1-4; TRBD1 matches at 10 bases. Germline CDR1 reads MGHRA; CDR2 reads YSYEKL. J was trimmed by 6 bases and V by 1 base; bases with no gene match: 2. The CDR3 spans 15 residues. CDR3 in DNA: TGCGCCAGCAGCCAAGTTGGACAGGGGGATGAAAAACTGTTTTTT. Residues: CASSQVGQGDEKLFF.

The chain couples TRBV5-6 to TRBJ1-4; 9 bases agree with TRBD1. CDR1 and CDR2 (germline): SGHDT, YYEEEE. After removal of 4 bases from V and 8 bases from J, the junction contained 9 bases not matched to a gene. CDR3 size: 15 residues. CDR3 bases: TGTGCCAGCAGCGTGCAGGACAGGGGTCGAGAAAAACTGTTTTTT. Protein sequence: CASSVQDRGREKLFF.

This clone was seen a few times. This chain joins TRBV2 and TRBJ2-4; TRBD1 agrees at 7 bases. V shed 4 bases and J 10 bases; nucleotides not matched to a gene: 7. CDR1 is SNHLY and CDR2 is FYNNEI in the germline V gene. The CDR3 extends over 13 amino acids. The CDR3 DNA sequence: TGTGCCAGCAGTGGAGGGGGCGAGGGAATTCAGTACTTC. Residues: CASSGGGEGIQYF.

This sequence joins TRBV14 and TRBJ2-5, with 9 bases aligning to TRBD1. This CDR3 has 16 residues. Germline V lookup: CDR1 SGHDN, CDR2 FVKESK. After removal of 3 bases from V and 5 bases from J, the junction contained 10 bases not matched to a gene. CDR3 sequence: CASSQSRDRDWETQYF. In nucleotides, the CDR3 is TGTGCCAGCAGCCAGAGCCGGGACAGGGATTGGGAGACCCAGTACTTC.

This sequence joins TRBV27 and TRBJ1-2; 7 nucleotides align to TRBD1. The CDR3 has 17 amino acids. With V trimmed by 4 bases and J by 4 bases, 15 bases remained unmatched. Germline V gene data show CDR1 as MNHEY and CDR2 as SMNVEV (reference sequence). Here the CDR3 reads CASSYVGQTTRGYGYTF. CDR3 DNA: TGTGCCAGCAGTTACGTGGGACAGACGACCCGAGGCTATGGCTACACCTTC.

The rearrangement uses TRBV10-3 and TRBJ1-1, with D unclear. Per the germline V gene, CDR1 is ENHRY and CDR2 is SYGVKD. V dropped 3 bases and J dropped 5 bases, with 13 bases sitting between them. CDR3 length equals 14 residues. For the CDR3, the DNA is TGTGCCATCAGTGAACCCGGGTTTGGGACTGAAGCTTTCTTT. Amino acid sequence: CAISEPGFGTEAFF.

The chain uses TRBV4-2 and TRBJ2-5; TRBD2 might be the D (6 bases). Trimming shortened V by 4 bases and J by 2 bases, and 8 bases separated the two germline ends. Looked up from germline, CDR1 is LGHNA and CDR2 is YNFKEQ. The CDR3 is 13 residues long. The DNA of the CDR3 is TGTGCCAGCAGCCCCGGGACTCAAGAGACCCAGTACTTC. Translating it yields CASSPGTQETQYF.

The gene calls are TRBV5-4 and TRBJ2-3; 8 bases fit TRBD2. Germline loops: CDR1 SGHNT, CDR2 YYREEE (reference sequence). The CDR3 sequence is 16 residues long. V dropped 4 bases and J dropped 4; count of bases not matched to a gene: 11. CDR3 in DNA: TGTGCCAGCAGCCCGGGGGTAGCGGGAAGGGCAGATACGCAGTATTTT. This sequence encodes CASSPGVAGRADTQYF.

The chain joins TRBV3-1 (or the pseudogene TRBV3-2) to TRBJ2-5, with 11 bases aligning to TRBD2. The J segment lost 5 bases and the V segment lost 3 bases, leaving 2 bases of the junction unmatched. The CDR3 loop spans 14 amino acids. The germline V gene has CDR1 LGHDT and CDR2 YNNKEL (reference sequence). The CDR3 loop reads CASSHTSGGETQYF. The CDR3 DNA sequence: TGTGCCAGCAGCCATACTAGCGGGGGTGAGACCCAGTACTTC.

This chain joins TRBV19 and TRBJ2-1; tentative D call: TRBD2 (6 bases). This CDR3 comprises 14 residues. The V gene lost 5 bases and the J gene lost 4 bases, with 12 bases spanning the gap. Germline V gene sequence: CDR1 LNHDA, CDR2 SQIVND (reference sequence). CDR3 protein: CASSGLSNYNEQFF. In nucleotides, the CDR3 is TGTGCCAGTAGTGGACTATCGAATTACAATGAGCAGTTCTTC.